The 5 T cell receptor beta chains below all came from one sample that was sequenced in a study of blood T cell repertoires in COVID-19. The protocol was immunoSEQ multiplex PCR, while the TCRdb copy is restricted to in-frame clones and leaves out a portion. This sample has about 35,000 clones; about 87% occur once, and the top ten carry 10%. The sample comprised peripheral blood. The source is a man older than 75 with active COVID-19.

The CDR3 is CATTGGTEKLFF. In DNA form, the CDR3 reads TGTGCTACGACAGGGGGAACTGAAAAACTGTTTTTT. V gene TRBV19 combines with J gene TRBJ1-4, with 9 bases identical to TRBD1. The CDR3 extends over 12 amino acids. Germline values: CDR1 LNHDA, CDR2 SQIVND (reference sequence).

The CDR3 sequence is CATSDTGTSGGGELFF. The CDR3 nucleotides read TGTGCCACCAGTGACACCGGGACTAGCGGCGGAGGGGAGCTGTTTTTT. V gene TRBV24-1 combines with J gene TRBJ2-2; 11 bases agree with TRBD2. Trimming removed 4 bases from V and 8 bases from J; junction bases left unmatched: 8. Germline lookup yields CDR1 KGHDR and CDR2 SFDVKD. The CDR3 extends over 16 amino acids.

In its sample, this clone was seen a few times. The DNA of the CDR3 is TGTGCCAGCACCCGGGGAGGCGAGCAGTACTTC. Protein sequence: CASTRGGEQYF. V gene TRBV12-3 or TRBV12-4 combines with J gene TRBJ2-7; maybe TRBD2 (6 bases). The CDR3 consists of 11 residues. V dropped 7 bases and J dropped 6 bases, with 10 bases sitting between them.

By proportion, this clone is medium-sized. V usage is TRBV12-2 and J usage is TRBJ1-1. TRBV12-2 is described as a pseudogene. The CDR3 is made up of 12 amino acids. In DNA, the CDR3 is TGTGCAAGTCGTGCGGTGAACACTGAAGCTTTCTTT. This gives the protein CASRAVNTEAFF.

The CDR3 loop is CASRPRVIGGEQFF. As DNA, the CDR3 is TGTGCCAGCCGACCTAGAGTGATTGGGGGGGAGCAGTTCTTC. The chain carries TRBV5-5 and TRBJ2-1, with D possibly being TRBD2 (6 bases). The CDR3 extends over 14 amino acids. Trimming pared 7 bases from V and 10 bases from J, leaving 21 bases between. Germline V gives CDR1 SGHKS, CDR2 YYEKEE (reference sequence).